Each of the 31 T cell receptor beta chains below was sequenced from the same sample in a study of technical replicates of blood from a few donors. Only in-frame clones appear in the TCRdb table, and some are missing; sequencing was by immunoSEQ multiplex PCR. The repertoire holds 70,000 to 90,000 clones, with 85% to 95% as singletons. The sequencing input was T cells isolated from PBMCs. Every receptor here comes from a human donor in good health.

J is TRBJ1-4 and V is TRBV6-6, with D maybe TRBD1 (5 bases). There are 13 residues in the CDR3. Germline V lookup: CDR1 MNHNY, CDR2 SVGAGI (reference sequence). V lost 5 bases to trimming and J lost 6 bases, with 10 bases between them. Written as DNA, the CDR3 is TGTGCCAGCAGTGGGGGACTTCATGAAAAACTGTTTTTT. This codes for CASSGGLHEKLFF.

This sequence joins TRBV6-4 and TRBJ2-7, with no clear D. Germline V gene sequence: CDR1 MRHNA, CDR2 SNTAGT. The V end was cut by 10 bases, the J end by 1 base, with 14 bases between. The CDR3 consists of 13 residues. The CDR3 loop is CATKNQASYEQYF. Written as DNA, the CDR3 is TGTGCCACCAAGAATCAGGCTTCCTACGAGCAGTACTTC.

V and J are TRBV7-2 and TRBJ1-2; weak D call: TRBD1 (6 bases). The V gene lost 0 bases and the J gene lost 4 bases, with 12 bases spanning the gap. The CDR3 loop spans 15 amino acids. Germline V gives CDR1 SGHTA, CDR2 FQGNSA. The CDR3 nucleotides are TGTGCCAGCAGCTTAGCGCCGGGGGGCGCCTATGGCTACACCTTC. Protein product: CASSLAPGGAYGYTF.

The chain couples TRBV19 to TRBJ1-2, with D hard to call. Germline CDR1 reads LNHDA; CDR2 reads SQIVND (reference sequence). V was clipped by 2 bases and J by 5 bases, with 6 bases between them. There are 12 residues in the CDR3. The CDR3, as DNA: TGTGCCAGTAGTATACGGGGTTATGGCTACACCTTC. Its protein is CASSIRGYGYTF.

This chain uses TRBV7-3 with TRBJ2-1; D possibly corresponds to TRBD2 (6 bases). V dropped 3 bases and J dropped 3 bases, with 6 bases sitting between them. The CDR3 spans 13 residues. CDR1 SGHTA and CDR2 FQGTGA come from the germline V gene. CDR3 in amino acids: CASSLGLYNEQFF. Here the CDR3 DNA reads TGTGCCAGCAGCTTGGGACTCTACAATGAGCAGTTCTTC.

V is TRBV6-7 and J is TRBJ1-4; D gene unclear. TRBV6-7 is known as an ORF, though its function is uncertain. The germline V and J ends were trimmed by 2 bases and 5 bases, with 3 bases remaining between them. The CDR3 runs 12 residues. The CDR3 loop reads CASSYLNEKLFF. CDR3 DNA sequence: TGTGCCAGCAGTTACCTCAATGAAAAACTGTTTTTT.

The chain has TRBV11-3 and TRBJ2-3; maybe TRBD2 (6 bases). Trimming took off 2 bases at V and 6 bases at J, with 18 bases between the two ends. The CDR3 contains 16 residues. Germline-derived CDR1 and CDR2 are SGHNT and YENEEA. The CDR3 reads CASSLNVWRAGDTQYF. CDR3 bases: TGTGCCAGCAGCTTAAATGTCTGGAGGGCGGGCGATACGCAGTATTTT.

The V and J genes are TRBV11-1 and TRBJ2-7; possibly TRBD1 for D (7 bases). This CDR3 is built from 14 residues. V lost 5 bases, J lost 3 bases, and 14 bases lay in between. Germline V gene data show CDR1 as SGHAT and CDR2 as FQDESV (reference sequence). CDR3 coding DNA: TGTGCCAGCAGCGCAGGTCAGGGGGGCTACGAGCAGTACTTC. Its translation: CASSAGQGGYEQYF. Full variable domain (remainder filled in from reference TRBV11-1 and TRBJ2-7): EAEVAQSPRYKITEKSQAVAFWCDPISGHATLYWYRQILGQGPELLVQFQDESVVDDSQLPKDRFSAERLKGVDSTLKIQPAELGDSAMYLCASSAGQGGYEQYFGPGTRLTVT.

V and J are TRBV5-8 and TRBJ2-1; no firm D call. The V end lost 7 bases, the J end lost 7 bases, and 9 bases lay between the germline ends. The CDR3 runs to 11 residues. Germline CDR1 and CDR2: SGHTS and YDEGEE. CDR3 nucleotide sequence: TGTGCCAGCCTCGTCCGGAATGAGCAGTTCTTC. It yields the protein CASLVRNEQFF.

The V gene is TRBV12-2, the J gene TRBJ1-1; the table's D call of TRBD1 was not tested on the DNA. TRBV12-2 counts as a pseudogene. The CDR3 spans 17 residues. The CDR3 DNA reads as TGTGCAAGTCGCTTAAGGGGACAGGGACCCATGAACACTGAAGCTTTCTTT. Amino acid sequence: CASRLRGQGPMNTEAFF.

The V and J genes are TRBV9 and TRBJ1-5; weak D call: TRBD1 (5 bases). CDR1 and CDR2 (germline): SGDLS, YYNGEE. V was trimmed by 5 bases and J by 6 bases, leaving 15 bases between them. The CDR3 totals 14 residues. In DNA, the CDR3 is TGTGCCAGCAGTTCAGGGCATAATAGTCAGCCCCAGCATTTT. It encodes CASSSGHNSQPQHF.

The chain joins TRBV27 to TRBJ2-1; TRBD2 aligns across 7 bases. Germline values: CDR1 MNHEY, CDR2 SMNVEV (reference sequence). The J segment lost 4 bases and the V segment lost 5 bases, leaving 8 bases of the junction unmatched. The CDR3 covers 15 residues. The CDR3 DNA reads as TGTGCCAGCAGTCCCCCGGGGGGAGTTTACAATGAGCAGTTCTTC. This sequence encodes CASSPPGGVYNEQFF.

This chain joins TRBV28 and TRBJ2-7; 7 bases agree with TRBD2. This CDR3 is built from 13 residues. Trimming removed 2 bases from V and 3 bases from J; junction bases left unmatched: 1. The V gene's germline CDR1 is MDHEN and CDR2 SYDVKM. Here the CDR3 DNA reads TGTGCCAGCAGTTTAGCGGGAGTCTACGAGCAGTACTTC. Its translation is CASSLAGVYEQYF.

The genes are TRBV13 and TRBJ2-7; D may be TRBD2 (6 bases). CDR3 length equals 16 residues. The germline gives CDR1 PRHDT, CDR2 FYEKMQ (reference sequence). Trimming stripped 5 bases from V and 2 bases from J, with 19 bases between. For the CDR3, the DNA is TGTGCCAGCAGCGCCGCTTGGGGGGATTTAACCTACGAGCAGTACTTC. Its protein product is CASSAAWGDLTYEQYF.

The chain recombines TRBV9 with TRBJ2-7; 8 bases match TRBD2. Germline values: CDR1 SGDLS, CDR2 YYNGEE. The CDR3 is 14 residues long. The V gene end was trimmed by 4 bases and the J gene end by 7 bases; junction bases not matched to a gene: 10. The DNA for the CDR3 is TGTGCCAGCAGCCCCGGGACTAGTTTATGGGAGCAGTACTTC. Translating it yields CASSPGTSLWEQYF.

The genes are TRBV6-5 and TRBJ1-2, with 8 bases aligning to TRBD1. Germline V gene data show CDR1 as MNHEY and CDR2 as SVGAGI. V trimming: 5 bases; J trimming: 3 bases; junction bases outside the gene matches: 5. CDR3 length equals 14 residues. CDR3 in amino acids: CASSTGQGYYGYTF. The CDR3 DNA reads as TGTGCCAGCAGTACAGGACAGGGCTACTATGGCTACACCTTC.

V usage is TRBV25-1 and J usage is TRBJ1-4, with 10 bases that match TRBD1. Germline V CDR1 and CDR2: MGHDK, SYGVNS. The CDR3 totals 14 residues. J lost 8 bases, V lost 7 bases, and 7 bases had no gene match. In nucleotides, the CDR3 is TGTGCCAGCACTGGGACAGGGGTAAGCGAAAAACTGTTTTTT. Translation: CASTGTGVSEKLFF.

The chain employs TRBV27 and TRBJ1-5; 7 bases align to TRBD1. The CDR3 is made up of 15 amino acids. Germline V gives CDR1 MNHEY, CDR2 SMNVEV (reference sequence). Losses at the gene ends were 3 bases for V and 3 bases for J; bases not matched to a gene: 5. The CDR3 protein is CASSFGTASNQPQHF. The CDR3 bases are TGTGCCAGCAGTTTCGGGACAGCTTCCAATCAGCCCCAGCATTTT.

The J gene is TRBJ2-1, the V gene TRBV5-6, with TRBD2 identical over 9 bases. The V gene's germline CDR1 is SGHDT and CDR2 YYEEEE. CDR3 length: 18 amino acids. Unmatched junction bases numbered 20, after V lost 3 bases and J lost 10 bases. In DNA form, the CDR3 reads TGTGCCAGCAGCTCTTTAGGGTTGGCGGGAGGGCCTACAGGGGAGCAGTTCTTC. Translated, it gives CASSSLGLAGGPTGEQFF. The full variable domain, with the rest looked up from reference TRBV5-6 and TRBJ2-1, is DAGVTQSPTHLIKTRGQQVTLRCSPKSGHDTVSWYQQALGQGPQFIFQYYEEEERQRGNFPDRFSGHQFPNYSSELNVNALLLGDSALYLCASSSLGLAGGPTGEQFFGPGTRLTVL.

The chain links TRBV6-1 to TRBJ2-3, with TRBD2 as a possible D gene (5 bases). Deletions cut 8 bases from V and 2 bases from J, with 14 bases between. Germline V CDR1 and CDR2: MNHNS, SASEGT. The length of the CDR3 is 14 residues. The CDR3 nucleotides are TGTGCCAGCGGAGGAACCCTCCACACAGATACGCAGTATTTT. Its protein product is CASGGTLHTDTQYF.

CDR3 loop: CASSLIEGEKLFF. The CDR3 region has the DNA TGTGCCAGCAGCTTGATAGAGGGTGAAAAACTGTTTTTT. This sequence joins TRBV5-4 and TRBJ1-4; D ambiguous. Trimming stripped 1 base from V and 7 bases from J, with 8 bases between. Germline V gene sequence: CDR1 SGHNT, CDR2 YYREEE (reference sequence). CDR3 length: 13 residues.

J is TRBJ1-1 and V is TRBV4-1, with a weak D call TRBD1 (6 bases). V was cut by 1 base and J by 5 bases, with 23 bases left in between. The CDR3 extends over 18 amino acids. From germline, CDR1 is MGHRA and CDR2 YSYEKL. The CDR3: CASSQVGTIIGLSTEAFF. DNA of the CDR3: TGCGCCAGCAGCCAAGTTGGGACAATTATTGGATTGAGTACTGAAGCTTTCTTT.

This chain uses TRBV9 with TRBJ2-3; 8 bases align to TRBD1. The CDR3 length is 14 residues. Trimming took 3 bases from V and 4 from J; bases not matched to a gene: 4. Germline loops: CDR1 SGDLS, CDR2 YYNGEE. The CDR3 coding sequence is TGTGCCAGCAGCGCTCGGACAGGGTCAGATACGCAGTATTTT. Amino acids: CASSARTGSDTQYF.

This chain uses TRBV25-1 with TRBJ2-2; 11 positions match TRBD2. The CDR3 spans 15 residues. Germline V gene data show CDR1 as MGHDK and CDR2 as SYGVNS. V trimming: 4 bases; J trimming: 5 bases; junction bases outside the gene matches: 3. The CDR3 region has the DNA TGTGCCAGCAGTGTGGGACTAGCGGTGACCGGGGAGCTGTTTTTT. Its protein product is CASSVGLAVTGELFF.

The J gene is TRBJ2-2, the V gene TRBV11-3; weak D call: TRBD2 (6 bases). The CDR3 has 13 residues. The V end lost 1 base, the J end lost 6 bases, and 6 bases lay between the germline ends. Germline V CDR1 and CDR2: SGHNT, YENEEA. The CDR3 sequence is CASSLASAGELFF. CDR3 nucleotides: TGTGCCAGCAGCTTAGCTAGCGCCGGGGAGCTGTTTTTT.

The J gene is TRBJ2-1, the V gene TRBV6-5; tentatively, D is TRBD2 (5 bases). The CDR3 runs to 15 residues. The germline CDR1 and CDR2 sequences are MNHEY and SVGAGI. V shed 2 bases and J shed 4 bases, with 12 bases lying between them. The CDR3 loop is CASSYTAEEYNEQFF. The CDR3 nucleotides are TGTGCCAGCAGTTACACAGCGGAGGAGTACAATGAGCAGTTCTTC.

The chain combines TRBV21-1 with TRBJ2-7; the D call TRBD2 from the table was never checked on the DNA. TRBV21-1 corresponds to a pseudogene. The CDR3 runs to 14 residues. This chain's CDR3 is CASSKARLASEQYF. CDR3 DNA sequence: TGTGCCAGCAGCAAAGCTCGACTAGCTTCCGAGCAGTACTTC.

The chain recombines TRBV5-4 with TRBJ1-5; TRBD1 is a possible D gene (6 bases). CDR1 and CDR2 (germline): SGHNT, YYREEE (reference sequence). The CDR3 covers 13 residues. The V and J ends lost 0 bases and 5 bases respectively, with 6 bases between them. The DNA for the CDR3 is TGTGCCAGCAGCTTGGCAGGGGATCAGCCCCAGCATTTT. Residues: CASSLAGDQPQHF.

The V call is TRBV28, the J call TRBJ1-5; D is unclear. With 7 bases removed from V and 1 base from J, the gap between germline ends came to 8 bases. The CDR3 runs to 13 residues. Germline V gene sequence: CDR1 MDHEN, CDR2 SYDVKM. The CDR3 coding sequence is TGTGCCAGCACGAGGCTAAGCAATCAGCCCCAGCATTTT. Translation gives CASTRLSNQPQHF.

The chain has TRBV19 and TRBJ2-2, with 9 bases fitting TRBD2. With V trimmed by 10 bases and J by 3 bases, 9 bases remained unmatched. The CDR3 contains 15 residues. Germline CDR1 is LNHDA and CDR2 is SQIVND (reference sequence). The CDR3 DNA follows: TGTGCCACCCATAGACTAGCGGAACACACCGGGGAGCTGTTTTTT. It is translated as CATHRLAEHTGELFF.

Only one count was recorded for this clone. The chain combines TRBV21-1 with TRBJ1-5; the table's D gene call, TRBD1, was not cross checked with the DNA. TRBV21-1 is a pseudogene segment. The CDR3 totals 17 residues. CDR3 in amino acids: CASSKATTGALRQPQHF. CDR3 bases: TGTGCCAGCAGCAAAGCCACGACAGGGGCGTTAAGGCAGCCCCAGCATTTT.